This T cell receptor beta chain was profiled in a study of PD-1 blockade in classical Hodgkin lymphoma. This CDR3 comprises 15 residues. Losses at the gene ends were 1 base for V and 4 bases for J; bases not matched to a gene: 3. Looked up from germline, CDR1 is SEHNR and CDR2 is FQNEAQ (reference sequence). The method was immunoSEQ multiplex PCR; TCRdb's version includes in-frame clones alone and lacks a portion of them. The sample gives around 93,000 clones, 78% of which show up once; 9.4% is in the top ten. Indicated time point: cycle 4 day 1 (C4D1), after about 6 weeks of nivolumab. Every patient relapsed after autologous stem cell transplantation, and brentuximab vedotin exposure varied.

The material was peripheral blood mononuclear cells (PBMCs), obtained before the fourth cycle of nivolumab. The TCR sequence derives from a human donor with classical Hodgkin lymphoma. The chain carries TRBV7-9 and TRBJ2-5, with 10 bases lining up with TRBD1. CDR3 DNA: TGTGCCAGCAGCTTAGGCGGACAGGGGGGAGAGACCCAGTACTTC. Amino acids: CASSLGGQGGETQYF.